A selection of T cell receptor beta chains follows, all from one sample in a study of control samples from healthy donors and cancer patients. Clones were read by immunoSEQ multiplex PCR, and TCRdb kept only the in-frame ones, dropping some. The table includes about 150,000 clones, around 96% detected once. The material sequenced was blood. The source is a woman aged 40 to 50 in good health. The CDR3 runs from the conserved cysteine through the conserved F or W. The D gene is left open where the match is weak. Some rows have no size entry. The others give once, few or many, or a class for an expanded clone.

v_call	d_call	clone_size	j_call	cdr3_aa	cdr3_nt
TRBV28	NA	NA	TRBJ2-1	CASSPLGGGAYNEQFF	TGTGCCAGCAGTCCCCTCGGGGGCGGAGCTTACAATGAGCAGTTCTTC
TRBV6-6	TRBD2	NA	TRBJ2-1	CASSREVAGAVYNEQFF	TGTGCCAGCAGTCGCGAGGTAGCGGGAGCGGTCTACAATGAGCAGTTCTTC
TRBV6-6	NA	NA	TRBJ2-1	CASSYLGFDEQFF	TGTGCCAGCAGTTACCTAGGGTTCGATGAGCAGTTCTTC
TRBV27	NA	NA	TRBJ1-2	CASSSRGRANYGYTF	TGTGCCAGCAGTTCCAGAGGCCGGGCTAACTATGGCTACACCTTC
TRBV5-4	TRBD1	NA	TRBJ1-1	CASSVGWTGEAFF	TGTGCCAGCAGCGTTGGGTGGACAGGAGAAGCTTTCTTT
TRBV28	NA	NA	TRBJ1-2	CASRGNYGYTF	TGTGCCAGCAGGGGTAACTATGGCTACACCTTC
TRBV6-2/TRBV6-3	NA	NA	TRBJ2-5	CASSPTILQETQYF	TGTGCCAGCAGTCCGACAATTCTCCAAGAGACCCAGTACTTC
TRBV6-2/TRBV6-3	TRBD1	NA	TRBJ2-7	CASSYAPGTGPTYEQYF	TGTGCCAGCAGTTACGCCCCCGGGACAGGTCCCACCTACGAGCAGTACTTC
TRBV7-9	NA	NA	TRBJ2-2	CASSLVGGTGELFF	TGTGCCAGCAGCCTAGTCGGGGGCACCGGGGAGCTGTTTTTT
TRBV7-9	TRBD2	once	TRBJ2-2	CASSHPPSGTSGTGELFF	TGTGCCAGCAGCCACCCGCCCAGCGGGACTAGTGGGACCGGGGAGCTGTTTTTT
TRBV2	TRBD1	NA	TRBJ1-3	CASSDRTGGFGNTIYF	TGTGCCAGCAGTGACCGGACAGGGGGCTTTGGAAACACCATATATTTT
TRBV3-1/TRBV3-2	NA	NA	TRBJ1-3	CASSQARVKGGNTIYF	TGTGCCAGCAGCCAGGCTAGAGTTAAGGGGGGAAACACCATATATTTT
TRBV3-1/TRBV3-2	NA	NA	TRBJ2-7	CASSQVNEQYF	TGTGCCAGCAGCCAAGTTAACGAGCAGTACTTC
TRBV10-2	TRBD2	NA	TRBJ2-5	CASSPGLAGVGETQYF	TGCGCCAGCAGCCCGGGACTAGCGGGAGTAGGAGAGACCCAGTACTTC
TRBV6-5	TRBD1	NA	TRBJ2-7	CASSLRQGTYEQYF	TGTGCCAGCAGTCTTAGACAGGGGACGTACGAGCAGTACTTC
TRBV5-1	TRBD2	once	TRBJ2-3	CASSLVGLDTDTQYF	TGCGCCAGCAGCTTGGTCGGACTAGATACAGATACGCAGTATTTT
TRBV7-2	TRBD1	NA	TRBJ1-1	CASSFKTGGGEAFF	TGTGCCAGCAGCTTCAAAACAGGGGGAGGAGAAGCTTTCTTT
TRBV9	NA	once	TRBJ1-2	CASSVIGYNAGYGYTF	TGTGCCAGCAGCGTAATAGGGTACAACGCAGGCTATGGCTACACCTTC
TRBV7-9	NA	NA	TRBJ2-7	CASSLGVRDKYEQYF	TGTGCCAGCAGCCTTGGGGTACGGGATAAGTACGAGCAGTACTTC
TRBV10-2	TRBD1	NA	TRBJ1-4	CASSEGTEGEKLFF	TGCGCCAGCAGTGAAGGGACAGAGGGAGAAAAACTGTTTTTT
TRBV3-1/TRBV3-2	NA	NA	TRBJ2-2	CASSPGHSTGELFF	TGTGCCAGCAGCCCCGGACACTCGACCGGGGAGCTGTTTTTT
TRBV2	NA	NA	TRBJ1-1	CASSEQVNTEAFF	TGTGCCAGCAGTGAACAGGTTAACACTGAAGCTTTCTTT
TRBV7-2	NA	NA	TRBJ1-1	CASSLGTIMNTEAFF	TGTGCCAGCAGCTTAGGGACAATTATGAACACTGAAGCTTTCTTT
TRBV18	NA	NA	TRBJ2-6	CASSPGAGYISGANVLTF	TGTGCCAGCTCACCTGGCGCAGGGTACATCTCTGGGGCCAACGTCCTGACTTTC
TRBV10-1	NA	NA	TRBJ1-1	CASSESGGMNTEAFF	TGCGCCAGCAGTGAGTCCGGGGGAATGAACACTGAAGCTTTCTTT
TRBV30	NA	once	TRBJ2-7	CAWGSYEQYF	TGTGCCTGGGGTAGTTACGAGCAGTACTTC
TRBV19	TRBD1	NA	TRBJ1-1	CASSRTGRRTEAFF	TGTGCCAGTAGCCGGACAGGGCGGCGCACTGAAGCTTTCTTT
TRBV11-2	NA	NA	TRBJ2-1	CASSLLDRRVRYNEQFF	TGTGCCAGCAGCTTGCTCGACCGAAGGGTGAGGTACAATGAGCAGTTCTTC
TRBV5-1	NA	NA	TRBJ2-3	CASSLRSVWSDTQYF	TGCGCCAGCAGCTTGCGCAGCGTTTGGAGTGATACGCAGTATTTT
TRBV2	NA	NA	TRBJ2-5	CASSYRDQETQYF	TGTGCCAGCTCGTACAGAGACCAAGAGACCCAGTACTTC
TRBV15	NA	once	TRBJ2-2	CATSRDLKTGELFF	TGTGCCACCAGCAGAGATTTGAAGACCGGGGAGCTGTTTTTT
TRBV4-1	TRBD1	NA	TRBJ1-2	CASSLAGTGGLSYTF	TGCGCCAGCAGCCTCGCCGGGACAGGGGGGTTAAGCTACACCTTC
TRBV4-3	TRBD2	NA	TRBJ2-1	CASSQRTSGSSAQFF	TGCGCCAGCAGCCAAAGGACTAGCGGGAGTTCCGCTCAGTTCTTC
TRBV5-1	TRBD2	NA	TRBJ2-5	CASSLRPSGVGGETQYF	TGCGCCAGCAGCTTGAGACCTAGCGGTGTGGGCGGAGAGACCCAGTACTTC
TRBV29-1	NA	NA	TRBJ1-1	CSVERMGLTEAFF	TGCAGCGTTGAACGTATGGGACTGACTGAAGCTTTCTTT
TRBV9	TRBD2	once	TRBJ2-7	CASSDRGTAGGLYEQYF	TGTGCCAGCAGCGACCGAGGTACGGCGGGAGGGCTCTACGAGCAGTACTTC
TRBV27	NA	NA	TRBJ1-1	CASSLQTVGTEAFF	TGTGCCAGCAGTCTCCAGACAGTCGGCACTGAAGCTTTCTTT
TRBV18	NA	NA	TRBJ1-1	CASSSGLANTEAFF	TGTGCCAGCTCATCCGGGCTAGCGAACACTGAAGCTTTCTTT
TRBV4-2	NA	NA	TRBJ2-2	CASSLLTASLGLGVANTGELFF	TGTGCCAGCAGCCTTCTTACGGCTTCTCTTGGTTTGGGGGTCGCGAACACCGGGGAGCTGTTTTTT
TRBV7-2	NA	NA	TRBJ1-2	CASSLMSGRENGYTF	TGTGCCAGCAGCTTAATGTCAGGTAGAGAAAATGGCTACACCTTC
TRBV5-1	NA	NA	TRBJ2-1	CASRDNSYNEQFF	TGCGCCAGTCGGGACAACTCCTACAATGAGCAGTTCTTC
TRBV3-1/TRBV3-2	NA	NA	TRBJ1-2	CASSLRRYGYTF	TGTGCCAGCAGCCTCCGCCGCTATGGCTACACCTTC
TRBV4-3	NA	NA	TRBJ1-1	CASSQRWDTEAFF	TGCGCCAGCAGCCAACGGTGGGACACTGAAGCTTTCTTT
TRBV5-1	TRBD2	NA	TRBJ2-1	CASRGLAGGDEQFF	TGCGCCAGCCGCGGCCTAGCGGGGGGCGATGAGCAGTTCTTC
TRBV5-1	NA	NA	TRBJ2-5	CASSPGDQETQYF	TGCGCCAGCAGCCCCGGGGACCAAGAGACCCAGTACTTC
TRBV6-6	NA	NA	TRBJ2-5	CASRASGAFSETQYF	TGTGCCAGCAGGGCCTCGGGGGCTTTTTCCGAGACCCAGTACTTC
TRBV19	NA	once	TRBJ1-3	CASSMGQGLYTIYF	TGTGCCAGTAGTATGGGCCAGGGGCTCTACACCATATATTTT
TRBV4-3	NA	once	TRBJ2-1	CASSQFGNEQFF	TGCGCCAGCAGCCAATTTGGCAATGAGCAGTTCTTC
TRBV6-1	NA	NA	TRBJ1-2	CASSELARGYTF	TGTGCCAGCAGTGAATTAGCGAGGGGCTACACCTTC
TRBV20-1	NA	NA	TRBJ1-6	CSASRQGFGSPLHF	TGCAGTGCTAGTCGCCAGGGGTTCGGTTCACCCCTCCACTTT
TRBV30	NA	NA	TRBJ1-5	CAWSVIGTQPQHF	TGTGCCTGGAGTGTAATAGGTACTCAGCCCCAGCATTTT
TRBV7-2	TRBD2	NA	TRBJ2-3	CASSSGTISYTDTQYF	TGTGCCAGCAGCTCCGGGACTATATCTTACACAGATACGCAGTATTTT
TRBV5-1	NA	NA	TRBJ1-5	CASSLDSGSNQPQHF	TGCGCCAGCAGCTTGGATTCAGGTAGCAATCAGCCCCAGCATTTT
TRBV6-2/TRBV6-3	TRBD1	NA	TRBJ1-2	CASSYDRVGYGYTF	TGTGCCAGCAGTTACGACAGGGTTGGCTATGGCTACACCTTC
TRBV4-2	TRBD2	NA	TRBJ2-2	CASSQEVGAGGPSGELFF	TGTGCCAGCAGCCAAGAGGTAGGAGCGGGGGGGCCGAGCGGGGAGCTGTTTTTT
TRBV2	TRBD1	NA	TRBJ1-2	CASSSGQVRGYTF	TGTGCCAGCAGCTCGGGACAGGTGCGTGGCTACACCTTC
TRBV7-2	NA	NA	TRBJ1-2	CASSLARSLNTF	TGTGCCAGCAGCTTAGCGAGGAGTTTGAACACCTTC